One sample yielded the 22 T cell receptor beta chains listed below, sequenced in a study of cytomegalovirus exposure and HLA in healthy donors. Clones were sequenced by immunoSEQ multiplex PCR, and TCRdb holds only the in-frame ones, with some missing. The table has 110,000 to 150,000 clones, approximately 94% seen once. The sequencing input was PBMCs. These receptors were taken from a man aged 18 to 35 in good health and CMV-seropositive.

This chain uses TRBV29-1 with TRBJ1-1; D uncertain. V lost 4 bases and J lost 0, with 6 bases in between. Germline values: CDR1 SQVTM, CDR2 ANQGSEA. The CDR3 is 12 amino acids. The CDR3 DNA sequence: TGCAGCGTTGTCGGTATGAACACTGAAGCTTTCTTT. Translated, it gives CSVVGMNTEAFF.

In this sample, this clone turned up a few times. The chain links TRBV27 to TRBJ1-2; D is perhaps TRBD1 (6 bases). Trimming removed 6 bases at V and 6 bases at J, with 17 bases between. This CDR3 contains 14 residues. The germline V gene has CDR1 MNHEY and CDR2 SMNVEV (reference sequence). The CDR3 loop is CASSQGWGSHGYTF. CDR3 coding DNA: TGTGCCAGCAGCCAGGGGTGGGGAAGCCATGGCTACACCTTC.

CDR3 DNA sequence: TGTGCCAGCAGGAGTCCGGGACAGGGGACCTATGGCTACACCTTC. Its translation is CASRSPGQGTYGYTF. The chain carries TRBV2 and TRBJ1-2, with 10 bases that match TRBD1. V lost 6 bases and J lost 4; bases outside the gene matches: 8. CDR3 length: 15 amino acids. Per germline, CDR1 SNHLY and CDR2 FYNNEI. Supplemented by reference TRBV2 and TRBJ1-2, the full variable domain reads EPEVTQTPSHQVTQMGQEVILRCVPISNHLYFYWYRQILGQKVEFLVSFYNNEISEKSEIFDDQFSVERPDGSNFTLKIRSTKLEDSAMYFCASRSPGQGTYGYTFGSGTRLTVV.

V and J are TRBV7-6 and TRBJ2-1; 7 bases fit TRBD2. CDR3 length: 14 residues. V lost 0 bases, J lost 12 bases, and 8 bases stayed unmatched. The germline V gene encodes CDR1 SGHVS and CDR2 FNYEAQ. The CDR3 spells CASSLAGRGEVQFF. The DNA of the CDR3 is TGTGCCAGCAGCTTAGCGGGCCGGGGGGAAGTGCAGTTCTTC.

This rearrangement joins TRBV7-3 to TRBJ2-2; 11 bases are shared with TRBD2. V lost 1 base and J lost 5; bases outside the gene matches: 9. The germline CDR1 and CDR2 sequences are SGHTA and FQGTGA. The CDR3 consists of 18 residues. CDR3 in DNA: TGTGCCAGCAGCTTAATTCTAGCGGGAGGACCGGGTACCGGGGAGCTGTTTTTT. As protein: CASSLILAGGPGTGELFF.

In DNA, the CDR3 is TGTGCCAGCAGCCCAGCGGGAGGTAGAGATGAGCAGTTCTTC. Its translation is CASSPAGGRDEQFF. The chain uses TRBV5-4 and TRBJ2-1; TRBD2 matches at 9 bases. From germline, CDR1 is SGHNT and CDR2 YYREEE (reference sequence). With 4 bases clipped from V and 8 bases from J, the junction kept 7 bases outside the gene matches. CDR3 length: 14 amino acids.

This clone was seen only a few times. V is TRBV9 and J is TRBJ2-1; possibly TRBD2 for D (6 bases). The CDR3 is 14 residues long. V lost 2 bases, J lost 2 bases, and 8 bases lay in between. Germline CDR1 SGDLS, CDR2 YYNGEE. The CDR3: CASSVGEAYNEQFF. CDR3 nucleotides: TGTGCCAGCAGCGTTGGGGAGGCCTACAATGAGCAGTTCTTC.

This chain connects TRBV5-6 to TRBJ2-5; TRBD2 is a possible D gene (5 bases). The V and J ends lost 2 bases and 1 base respectively, with 9 bases between them. CDR3 size: 14 residues. CDR1 is SGHDT, CDR2 YYEEEE, per germline. CDR3 DNA sequence: TGTGCCAGCAGCTTTCCGGGGTCCCAAGAGACCCAGTACTTC. Translation: CASSFPGSQETQYF.

The CDR3 reads CASSFYRTSGRGNEQFF. The CDR3 nucleotides are TGCGCCAGCAGCTTTTATAGGACTAGCGGGAGGGGGAATGAGCAGTTCTTC. This chain uses TRBV5-1 with TRBJ2-1; 15 nucleotides match TRBD2. The CDR3 length is 17 residues. CDR1 SGHRS and CDR2 YFSETQ come from the germline V gene. V shed 2 bases and J 7 bases; nucleotides not matched to a gene: 7.

The chain is built from TRBV5-8 and TRBJ1-5; 9 bases fit TRBD1. The CDR3 runs 16 residues. After removal of 4 bases from V and 6 bases from J, the junction contained 11 bases not matched to a gene. The germline V gene encodes CDR1 SGHTS and CDR2 YDEGEE. In nucleotides, the CDR3 is TGTGCCAGCAGCCACCCCCCGGGGACAGGGAGTCAGCCCCAGCATTTT. Translated: CASSHPPGTGSQPQHF.

V is TRBV10-1 and J is TRBJ2-7; 7 bases align to TRBD1. The germline V gene encodes CDR1 WNHNN and CDR2 SYGVQD (reference sequence). Trimming removed 0 bases from V and 3 bases from J; junction bases left unmatched: 8. The CDR3 covers 16 residues. The CDR3 region has the DNA TGCGCCAGCAGTGAGTCAGAGGGACAGCGCCTCTACGAGCAGTACTTC. Translating it yields CASSESEGQRLYEQYF.

The chain is built from TRBV11-2 and TRBJ2-5; TRBD2 aligns across 7 bases. The germline V gene encodes CDR1 SGHAT and CDR2 FQNNGV. The CDR3 totals 13 residues. V lost 2 bases to trimming and J lost 9 bases; unmatched junction nucleotides: 6. The CDR3 DNA follows: TGTGCCAGCAGCTTACCTCCGGGGAGGGCCCAGTACTTC. This sequence encodes CASSLPPGRAQYF.

The rearrangement links TRBV18 to TRBJ2-3; 7 positions match TRBD2. V was clipped by 2 bases and J by 4 bases; unmatched bases: 9. Germline values: CDR1 KGHSH, CDR2 LQKENI. The CDR3 loop spans 16 amino acids. CDR3 in amino acids: CASSPSTTGGPDTQYF. CDR3 sequence (DNA): TGTGCCAGCTCACCATCGACGACGGGAGGCCCAGATACGCAGTATTTT.

The CDR3 reads CASSVVVTLTEAFF. CDR3 sequence (DNA): TGTGCCAGCAGCGTAGTTGTGACATTGACTGAAGCTTTCTTT. The rearrangement joins TRBV9 to TRBJ1-1; D not certain. Germline CDR1 reads SGDLS; CDR2 reads YYNGEE. V lost 0 bases, J lost 5 bases, and 11 bases lay in between. This CDR3 is built from 14 residues.

In its sample, this clone was seen once. The chain couples TRBV28 to TRBJ2-7; a possible D gene is TRBD1 (5 bases). Trimming cost V 4 bases and J 4 bases, with 11 bases left between them. Germline loops: CDR1 MDHEN, CDR2 SYDVKM. The length of the CDR3 is 13 residues. CDR3 bases: TGTGCCAGCAGTTGGGGCAGCATATACGAGCAGTACTTC. Residues: CASSWGSIYEQYF.

The sample holds a few counts of this clone. The chain links TRBV5-1 to TRBJ2-2; 9 bases agree with TRBD1. The CDR3 covers 14 residues. The ends lost 3 bases at V and 3 bases at J; junction bases unmatched: 0. Looked up from germline, CDR1 is SGHRS and CDR2 is YFSETQ. Here the CDR3 DNA reads TGCGCCAGCAGCTGGACAGGGGACACCGGGGAGCTGTTTTTT. Protein sequence: CASSWTGDTGELFF. Filled out from reference TRBV5-1 and TRBJ2-2, the complete variable domain reads KAGVTQTPRYLIKTRGQQVTLSCSPISGHRSVSWYQQTPGQGLQFLFEYFSETQRNKGNFPGRFSGRQFSNSRSEMNVSTLELGDSALYLCASSWTGDTGELFFGEGSRLTVL.

The rearrangement uses TRBV15 and TRBJ1-5, with D unclear. Trimming stripped 0 bases from V and 4 bases from J, with 4 bases between. CDR3 length: 13 amino acids. Germline-derived CDR1 and CDR2 are LNHNV and YYDKDF (reference sequence). The CDR3 here is CATSRDQNQPQHF. For the CDR3, the DNA is TGTGCCACCAGCAGAGATCAAAATCAGCCCCAGCATTTT.

The V and J genes are TRBV28 and TRBJ2-7, with TRBD1 identical over 8 bases. The V gene's germline CDR1 is MDHEN and CDR2 SYDVKM. The CDR3 runs 13 residues. V trimming: 6 bases; J trimming: 4 bases; junction bases outside the gene matches: 5. The CDR3 nucleotides are TGTGCCAGCAGACGAACAGGGGGGTACGAGCAGTACTTC. Its protein is CASRRTGGYEQYF.

CDR3 protein: CASTDRAGTYEQYF. The CDR3 DNA reads as TGTGCCAGCACCGACCGGGCAGGGACCTACGAGCAGTACTTC. This sequence joins TRBV6-5 and TRBJ2-7; perhaps TRBD1 as D (5 bases). Trimming shortened V by 7 bases and J by 2 bases, and 15 bases separated the two germline ends. This CDR3 is built from 14 residues. Per germline, CDR1 MNHEY and CDR2 SVGAGI.

V and J are TRBV5-1 and TRBJ2-7; 8 bases align to TRBD2. CDR1 is SGHRS and CDR2 is YFSETQ in the germline V gene. The CDR3 consists of 15 residues. J lost 2 bases, V lost 2 bases, and 6 bases had no gene match. CDR3 nucleotides: TGCGCCAGCAGCTTCGGGCTAGCGGGCCCCTACGAGCAGTACTTC. Protein: CASSFGLAGPYEQYF.

The J gene is TRBJ2-3, the V gene TRBV5-1, with D perhaps TRBD2 (6 bases). V lost 1 base and J lost 2, with 14 bases in between. Germline CDR1 SGHRS, CDR2 YFSETQ. The CDR3 spans 16 residues. Written as DNA, the CDR3 is TGCGCCAGCAGCTTGTCAGCCGGACTACCCACAGATACGCAGTATTTT. Protein product: CASSLSAGLPTDTQYF.

The DNA of the CDR3 is TGTGCCAGCTCACCGCAGGTGGAGGATGGCTACACCTTC. This translates into CASSPQVEDGYTF. The chain couples TRBV18 to TRBJ1-2, with D unclear. The CDR3 has 13 amino acids. The germline V and J ends were trimmed by 3 bases and 6 bases, with 11 bases remaining between them. Germline CDR1 KGHSH, CDR2 LQKENI.